Listed below are T cell receptor beta chains from one sample, sequenced in a study of cytomegalovirus exposure and HLA in healthy donors. Measured with immunoSEQ multiplex PCR; TCRdb has only the in-frame clones, and not every one. In the table there are roughly 56,000 clones, about 80% of which are singletons. Sequences were obtained from PBMCs. The receptors stem from a man aged 50-59 years in good health and CMV-seropositive. The CDR3 runs from the conserved cysteine through the conserved F or W. The order of the fields is D gene, clone size, V gene, CDR3 length, J gene, CDR3 DNA, CDR3 protein. D genes are given only for firm matches. Some rows mark clone size as missing; the rest say once, few, many or name a class of expanded clone.

>TRBD1|once|TRBV30|13|TRBJ1-1
TGTGACTTGTCACGACAGGGGCGTACTGAAGCTTTCTTT
CDLSRQGRTEAFF
>TRBD1|few|TRBV6-5|15|TRBJ2-5
TGTGCCAGCAGTTACTCAGAGAGGGGGCGAGAGACCCAGTACTTC
CASSYSERGRETQYF
>-|-|TRBV9|14|TRBJ2-1
TGTGCCAGCAGCCCCTGGACTGGGGACAATGAGCAGTTCTTC
CASSPWTGDNEQFF
>TRBD1|-|TRBV6-6|12|TRBJ2-7
TGTGCCAGCAGCCGGGACAGCTACGAGCAGTACTTC
CASSRDSYEQYF
>TRBD2|-|TRBV30|20|TRBJ2-4
TGTGCCTGGATCAATAGGCCGGGACTAGCGGGGGGCGGGGCCAAAAACATTCAGTACTTC
CAWINRPGLAGGGAKNIQYF
>-|many|TRBV7-9|14|TRBJ1-1
TGTGCCAGCAGCTTAGGTGGGGCGAACACTGAAGCTTTCTTT
CASSLGGANTEAFF
>-|-|TRBV9|14|TRBJ2-7
TGTGCCAGCAGCCCAGGGCAGGGGCGCTCCGAGCAGTACTTC
CASSPGQGRSEQYF
>TRBD2|-|TRBV9|13|TRBJ2-5
TGTGCCAGCAGCCCCCGGGGGGGAGAGACCCAGTACTTC
CASSPRGGETQYF
>-|-|TRBV6-5|15|TRBJ2-5
TGTGCCAGCAGTAGTGACAGGTTCTGGGAGGAGACCCAGTACTTC
CASSSDRFWEETQYF
>TRBD2|-|TRBV25-1|14|TRBJ2-7
TGTGCCAGCAGTGATGCGAGGCGGGGGAGGGGGCAGTACTTC
CASSDARRGRGQYF
>-|-|TRBV10-1|18|TRBJ2-2
TGCGCCAGCAGTGAGTCGGGGCTACCAGGGGCCAACACCGGGGAGCTGTTTTTT
CASSESGLPGANTGELFF
>TRBD1|-|TRBV29-1|14|TRBJ2-3
TGCAGCGTTGAGCTAGGGGGCGGATCAAATACGCAGTATTTT
CSVELGGGSNTQYF
>TRBD1|-|TRBV28|15|TRBJ1-5
TGTGCCAGCAGCCGGGGACAGGCGAACAATCAGCCCCAGCATTTT
CASSRGQANNQPQHF
>TRBD1|-|TRBV4-3|16|TRBJ2-5
TGCGCCAGCAGCCAAGATGGACAGGGTCTGGGGGAGACCCAGTACTTC
CASSQDGQGLGETQYF
>TRBD1|-|TRBV5-1|15|TRBJ2-5
TGCGCCAGCAGCTTGCTCCCGGGACAGGGGGAGACCCAGTACTTC
CASSLLPGQGETQYF
>-|few|TRBV2|16|TRBJ2-3
TGTGCCAGCAGTGATCTTCTCAGGGGGGCCACAGATACGCAGTATTTT
CASSDLLRGATDTQYF
>-|-|TRBV9|13|TRBJ2-3
TGTGCCAGCAGCATGACTATCACAGATACGCAGTATTTT
CASSMTITDTQYF
>-|-|TRBV6-5|16|TRBJ1-1
TGTGCCAGCAGTTACGGGAGGGGGGCGCTTAGAACTGAAGCTTTCTTT
CASSYGRGALRTEAFF
>-|-|TRBV15|14|TRBJ2-5
TGTGCCACCAGCAGATGGCAGGGAAGGGAGACCCAGTACTTC
CATSRWQGRETQYF
>-|-|TRBV5-4|13|TRBJ1-2
TGTGCCAGCAGCCCGGACAGAGGGGGTGGCTACACCTTC
CASSPDRGGGYTF
>-|-|TRBV15|15|TRBJ2-5
TGTGCCACCAGCAGAGATCGCGGACAGCAAGAGACCCAGTACTTC
CATSRDRGQQETQYF
>-|-|TRBV7-9|13|TRBJ1-2
TGTGCCAGCAGCTTAGCGCAGGGCTATGGCTACACCTTC
CASSLAQGYGYTF
>-|-|TRBV7-6|16|TRBJ1-1
TGTGCCAGCAGCTTAGTAGCTGGGTGGGAGGACACTGAAGCTTTCTTT
CASSLVAGWEDTEAFF
>TRBD2|-|TRBV11-3|16|TRBJ2-1
TGTGCCAGCAGCTTAGGAGGGACTAGCGGATCCAATGAGCAGTTCTTC
CASSLGGTSGSNEQFF
>TRBD1|-|TRBV18|15|TRBJ1-2
TGTGCCAGCTCACCCGGGACAGGGGGTAACTATGGCTACACCTTC
CASSPGTGGNYGYTF
>-|-|TRBV10-3|14|TRBJ1-4
TGTGCCATCAGTGGGGACACCTTCGCCGGAAAACTGTTTTTT
CAISGDTFAGKLFF
>-|-|TRBV5-4|16|TRBJ2-5
TGTGCCAGCAGCTTGGCTGCAGGGGCCTTACAAGAGACCCAGTACTTC
CASSLAAGALQETQYF
>-|-|TRBV25-1|14|TRBJ2-5
TGTGCCAGCAGTGAATGGGGCAGCCAAGAGACCCAGTACTTC
CASSEWGSQETQYF
>-|-|TRBV19|17|TRBJ2-2
TGTGCCAGTAGTACTTTACAGAGGCGGGGGAACACCGGGGAGCTGTTTTTT
CASSTLQRRGNTGELFF
>-|few|TRBV5-1|15|TRBJ1-1
TGCGCCAGCAGCCCTGGACATCCGAGGAACACTGAAGCTTTCTTT
CASSPGHPRNTEAFF
>-|-|TRBV11-2|14|TRBJ1-1
TGTGCCAGCAGCCCGACAGTGAGATACACTGAAGCTTTCTTT
CASSPTVRYTEAFF
>-|-|TRBV18|14|TRBJ1-1
TGTGCCAGCTCACTTGGGGGGGAACGAACTGAAGCTTTCTTT
CASSLGGERTEAFF
>TRBD1|-|TRBV6-6|15|TRBJ2-7
TGTGCCAGCAGCTCGGGACAGCTTAGCTCCTACGAGCAGTACTTC
CASSSGQLSSYEQYF
>TRBD2|-|TRBV6-1|13|TRBJ2-7
TGTGCCAGTAAACTAGCGGGGGGCTACGAGCAGTACTTC
CASKLAGGYEQYF
>-|-|TRBV29-1|12|TRBJ2-3
TGCAGCGTAGACACTAGCACAGATACGCAGTATTTT
CSVDTSTDTQYF
>-|-|TRBV5-1|16|TRBJ2-2
TGCGCCAGCAGCTTGGAAGCGGGTAGGAACACCGGGGAGCTGTTTTTT
CASSLEAGRNTGELFF
>TRBD1|-|TRBV7-3|16|TRBJ2-2
TGTGCCAGCAGCTACGGGGGACAGGGGGCGGCCGGGGAGCTGTTTTTT
CASSYGGQGAAGELFF
>-|-|TRBV6-1|13|TRBJ1-5
TGTGCCAGCAGTGCCAATGGCGGCCAACCCCAGCATTTT
CASSANGGQPQHF
>-|-|TRBV9|13|TRBJ1-1
TGTGCCAGCAGCGTCGACAGGAACATTGAAGCTTTCTTT
CASSVDRNIEAFF
>TRBD1|-|TRBV7-2|13|TRBJ2-7
TGTGCCAGCAGCGGACAGGGGTTCTACGAGCAGTACTTC
CASSGQGFYEQYF
>TRBD2|-|TRBV9|16|TRBJ2-7
TGTGCCAGCAGCGTAGGTGGGAGGGCAGGGTCCCACGAGCAGTACTTC
CASSVGGRAGSHEQYF
>-|-|TRBV7-2|14|TRBJ2-7
TGTGCCAGCAGCCCAGACAGACCCTCCTACGAGCAGTACTTC
CASSPDRPSYEQYF
>-|-|TRBV19|15|TRBJ2-1
TGTGCCAGTAGTATAGGCCCCCTCGAGCACAATGAGCAGTTCTTC
CASSIGPLEHNEQFF
>-|-|TRBV27|11|TRBJ2-1
TGTGCCAGCAGTCAGTACAATGAGCAGTTCTTC
CASSQYNEQFF
>-|-|TRBV28|11|TRBJ1-1
TGTGCCAGCAGCGGGAACACTGAAGCTTTCTTT
CASSGNTEAFF
>-|-|TRBV6-5|13|TRBJ2-3
TGTGCCAGCAGTCCCCGCAGTAAGGATACGCAGTATTTT
CASSPRSKDTQYF
>TRBD1|-|TRBV30|14|TRBJ1-1
TGTGCCTGGAGCGGAGGGACAGTGAACACTGAAGCTTTCTTT
CAWSGGTVNTEAFF
>TRBD1|once|TRBV6-1|14|TRBJ2-4
TGTGCCAGCAGTTCGGGGACAGGGAAAAACATTCAGTACTTC
CASSSGTGKNIQYF